These T cell receptor beta chains were read from a single sample in a study of T-cell reconstitution after alpha-beta-depleted transplantation in children. TCRdb re-analysed the PCR reads in MiXCR, keeping a single row per CDR3 protein. The sample carries about 1,000,000 distinct CDR3 sequences, under 30% recorded once. Sequencing used PBMCs, mostly from graft donor cells, obtained 360 days after TCRalphabeta/CD19-depleted stem cell transplant. The receptor source for this set is a boy under two years old who had a stem cell transplant for SCID, so the T cells may come from the graft donor. Both conserved end residues are part of each CDR3. The order of the fields is J gene, D gene, V gene, clone size, CDR3 protein, CDR3 DNA. The D gene is left open where the match is weak. Rows give clone size only sometimes, using once, few, many, or a class for an expanded clone.

J: TRBJ2-3; D: TRBD1; V: TRBV27; size: NA; CDR3: CASRRSGGQGARDTQYF; DNA: TGTGCCAGCAGACGCAGCGGGGGACAGGGGGCTCGTGATACGCAGTATTTT
J: TRBJ2-7; D: NA; V: TRBV27; size: NA; CDR3: CASSPIRDGYYEQYF; DNA: TGTGCCAGCAGTCCGATCCGGGACGGTTACTACGAGCAGTACTTC
J: TRBJ2-3; D: NA; V: TRBV5-5; size: NA; CDR3: CASSPYPKGGMDTQYF; DNA: TGTGCCAGCAGCCCTTACCCAAAAGGGGGAATGGATACGCAGTATTTT
J: TRBJ1-1; D: NA; V: TRBV12-3/TRBV12-4; size: NA; CDR3: CASRLRSAGTEAFF; DNA: TGTGCCAGCAGGCTTCGCTCCGCGGGCACTGAAGCTTTCTTT
J: TRBJ2-1; D: TRBD2; V: TRBV7-8; size: NA; CDR3: CASSLEPAGLNEQFF; DNA: TGTGCCAGCAGCTTAGAGCCAGCGGGGCTCAATGAGCAGTTCTTC
J: TRBJ2-1; D: NA; V: TRBV20-1; size: NA; CDR3: CSARDIRGPLAEQFF; DNA: TGCAGTGCTAGAGATATTCGGGGGCCCCTCGCTGAGCAGTTCTTC
J: TRBJ1-1; D: TRBD1; V: TRBV12-3/TRBV12-4; size: few; CDR3: CASIYAGGTEAFF; DNA: TGTGCCAGCATCTATGCAGGGGGCACTGAAGCTTTCTTT
J: TRBJ1-4; D: TRBD1; V: TRBV29-1; size: few; CDR3: CSVSTGPNEKLFF; DNA: TGCAGCGTTTCGACAGGGCCTAATGAAAAACTGTTTTTT
J: TRBJ2-2; D: TRBD1; V: TRBV24-1; size: NA; CDR3: CATSARGQFGELFF; DNA: TGTGCCACCAGTGCCAGGGGGCAATTCGGGGAGCTGTTTTTT
J: TRBJ2-3; D: TRBD2; V: TRBV4-1; size: many; CDR3: CASRGLADRTDTQYF; DNA: TGCGCCAGCAGGGGTCTAGCGGATCGCACAGATACGCAGTATTTT
J: TRBJ2-1; D: NA; V: TRBV7-9; size: NA; CDR3: CASSLRSNRVPYNEQFF; DNA: TGTGCCAGCAGCTTAAGGTCAAACAGGGTTCCCTACAATGAGCAGTTCTTC
J: TRBJ2-2; D: NA; V: TRBV2; size: NA; CDR3: CASSEAGEELFF; DNA: TGTGCCAGCAGTGAAGCGGGGGAGGAGCTGTTTTTT
J: TRBJ2-3; D: TRBD2; V: TRBV9; size: few; CDR3: CASSQESGGGTDTQYF; DNA: TGTGCCAGCAGCCAGGAGAGCGGGGGGGGCACAGATACGCAGTATTTT
J: TRBJ2-2; D: NA; V: TRBV20-1; size: NA; CDR3: CSASPRPGNPFTGELFF; DNA: TGCAGTGCTAGCCCTCGGCCAGGCAATCCTTTCACCGGGGAGCTGTTTTTT
J: TRBJ1-1; D: NA; V: TRBV25-1; size: NA; CDR3: CASSPPPVGAGTEAFF; DNA: TGTGCCAGCAGTCCCCCCCCCGTCGGGGCGGGCACTGAAGCTTTCTTT
J: TRBJ1-6; D: NA; V: TRBV6-1; size: few; CDR3: CASRSDGDHSPLHF; DNA: TGTGCCAGCAGGTCTGACGGGGATCATTCACCCCTCCACTTT
J: TRBJ2-4; D: NA; V: TRBV7-8; size: NA; CDR3: CASSLGGPGYEDIQYF; DNA: TGTGCCAGCAGCTTAGGGGGCCCCGGGTATGAGGACATTCAGTACTTC
J: TRBJ1-1; D: TRBD1; V: TRBV28; size: few; CDR3: CASKPTGQENMNTEAFF; DNA: TGTGCCAGCAAACCCACGGGACAGGAGAACATGAACACTGAAGCTTTCTTT
J: TRBJ1-2; D: NA; V: TRBV12-3/TRBV12-4; size: NA; CDR3: CASSTRPDGPYGYTF; DNA: TGTGCCAGCAGTACAAGGCCGGACGGACCTTATGGCTACACCTTC
J: TRBJ2-7; D: NA; V: TRBV12-3/TRBV12-4; size: NA; CDR3: CASSTFSGSYEQYF; DNA: TGTGCCAGCAGTACCTTTTCGGGCTCCTACGAGCAGTACTTC
J: TRBJ2-1; D: NA; V: TRBV7-2; size: NA; CDR3: CASSQRARVVYNEQFF; DNA: TGTGCCAGCAGCCAAAGGGCCAGGGTGGTGTACAATGAGCAGTTCTTC
J: TRBJ1-2; D: NA; V: TRBV5-1; size: few; CDR3: CASSLVAGARVYGYTF; DNA: TGCGCCAGCAGCTTGGTTGCGGGGGCGCGCGTCTATGGCTACACCTTC
J: TRBJ2-3; D: NA; V: TRBV5-1; size: many; CDR3: CASSRTPHGTDTQYF; DNA: TGCGCCAGCAGCAGGACCCCCCACGGGACAGATACGCAGTATTTT
J: TRBJ1-1; D: TRBD1; V: TRBV5-1; size: few; CDR3: CASSWDRDSMNTEAFF; DNA: TGCGCCAGCAGCTGGGACCGGGACAGTATGAACACTGAAGCTTTCTTT
J: TRBJ2-5; D: NA; V: TRBV4-1; size: NA; CDR3: CASSQEVTMETQYF; DNA: TGCGCCAGCAGCCAAGAAGTCACTATGGAGACCCAGTACTTC
J: TRBJ2-5; D: NA; V: TRBV20-1; size: few; CDR3: CSARAGRGRQETQYF; DNA: TGCAGTGCTAGAGCGGGGAGGGGGCGGCAAGAGACCCAGTACTTC
J: TRBJ1-1; D: TRBD1; V: TRBV12-3/TRBV12-4; size: NA; CDR3: CASSQRPPGGTEAFF; DNA: TGTGCCAGCAGTCAAAGACCCCCAGGGGGCACTGAAGCTTTCTTT
J: TRBJ2-7; D: TRBD2; V: TRBV7-2; size: NA; CDR3: CASSLGALAGGGEQYF; DNA: TGTGCCAGCAGCTTAGGAGCTCTAGCGGGGGGTGGCGAGCAGTACTTC